These 10 T cell receptor beta chains were sequenced from one sample in a study of CD8 T cells in Susac syndrome. Reverse transcription of roughly 0.5 to 1 ug RNA was performed with random hexamers. TCRdb called the immunoSEQ multiplex PCR reads again in MiXCR, with one record for every CDR3 protein. The sample carries 190,000 or so distinct CDR3 sequences, approximately 95% recorded once. The specimen was CD4+ T cells from PBMCs. Source of these receptors: a human donor with multiple sclerosis.

Note on this clonotype: A read error may account for a junction end that differs from germline. The chain uses TRBV7-9 and TRBJ1-6; no clear D. The CDR3 length is 13 residues. Germline V gene lookup returns CDR1 SEHNR and CDR2 FQNEAQ (reference sequence). CDR3 in DNA: TGTGCCAGCAGCCAAGGTGGGGATTCACCCATCCACTTT. As protein: CASSQGGDSPIHF.

The chain employs TRBV20-1 and TRBJ2-2; maybe TRBD1 (6 bases). Trimming stripped 7 bases from V and 6 bases from J, with 15 bases between. The germline CDR1 and CDR2 sequences are DFQATT and SNEGSKA (reference sequence). The CDR3 totals 13 residues. The CDR3 sequence is CSVQGRRAGELFF. CDR3 bases: TGCAGTGTACAGGGAAGGCGGGCCGGGGAGCTGTTTTTT.

The chain joins TRBV20-1 to TRBJ2-7, with 10 nucleotides matching TRBD1. Germline CDR1 DFQATT, CDR2 SNEGSKA (reference sequence). The CDR3 covers 14 residues. V gave up 3 bases and J gave up 3 bases; unmatched junction bases: 5. The CDR3 DNA follows: TGCAGTGCTAGCGACAGGGGGCTGGTCTACGAGCAGTACTTC. Its protein is CSASDRGLVYEQYF.

The chain is built from TRBV24-1 and TRBJ2-2; either TRBD1 or TRBD2 may supply D (5 bases each). The CDR3 has 15 amino acids. Germline CDR1 and CDR2: KGHDR and SFDVKD. V was cut by 6 bases and J by 1 base, with 11 bases left in between. CDR3 sequence reads: CATSRGPGNTGELFF. The DNA of the CDR3 is TGTGCCACCAGTAGGGGACCGGGGAACACCGGGGAGCTGTTTTTT.

The V and J genes are TRBV12-3 or TRBV12-4 and TRBJ2-4, with TRBD2 as a possible D gene (6 bases). The CDR3 runs to 14 residues. V lost 3 bases and J lost 5, with 11 bases in between. CDR3 sequence (DNA): TGTGCCAGCAGTTTTGGGGGGAATGAAAACATTCAGTACTTC. Its translation: CASSFGGNENIQYF.

The CDR3 here is CASSPDSVANYGYTF. The CDR3 DNA reads as TGTGCCAGCTCACCGGACAGTGTAGCTAACTATGGCTACACCTTC. The J gene is TRBJ1-2, the V gene TRBV18, with D maybe TRBD1 (6 bases). Germline values: CDR1 KGHSH, CDR2 LQKENI. CDR3 length: 15 residues. V dropped 3 bases and J dropped 0 bases, with 11 bases sitting between them. Full variable domain (rest looked up from reference TRBV18 and TRBJ1-2): NAGVMQNPRHLVRRRGQEARLRCSPMKGHSHVYWYRQLPEEGLKFMVYLQKENIIDESGMPKERFSAEFPKEGPSILRIQQVVRGDSAAYFCASSPDSVANYGYTFGSGTRLTVV.

This rearrangement joins TRBV19 to TRBJ1-5; D is undetermined. The CDR3 runs 16 residues. Trimming cost V 6 bases and J 6 bases, with 21 bases left between them. Germline-derived CDR1 and CDR2 are LNHDA and SQIVND (reference sequence). The CDR3 coding sequence is TGTGCCAGTAGATGGTCGGTAGGGAGCGAAACTCAGCCCCAGCATTTT. Translating gives CASRWSVGSETQPQHF.

The gene calls are TRBV29-1 and TRBJ1-3; no firm D call. The CDR3 sequence is 13 residues long. Germline V gene data show CDR1 as SQVTM and CDR2 as ANQGSEA. Trimming pared 4 bases from V and 0 bases from J, leaving 7 bases between. CDR3 bases: TGCAGCGTTGGACAAGCCTCTGGAAACACCATATATTTT. The encoded protein is CSVGQASGNTIYF.

The chain uses TRBV29-1 and TRBJ2-5; 7 bases map to TRBD2. The trim removed 5 bases at V and 0 bases at J, leaving 6 bases unmatched. The CDR3 is made up of 14 amino acids. Germline assignment: CDR1 SQVTM and CDR2 ANQGSEA. CDR3 region: CSVTGLPYQETQYF. The CDR3 coding sequence is TGCAGCGTTACGGGACTACCGTACCAAGAGACCCAGTACTTC. Supplemented by reference TRBV29-1 and TRBJ2-5, the full variable domain reads SAVISQKPSRDICQRGTSLTIQCQVDSQVTMMFWYRQQPGQSLTLIATANQGSEATYESGFVIDKFPISRPNLTFSTLTVSNMSPEDSSIYLCSVTGLPYQETQYFGPGTRLLVL.

V gene TRBV3-1 combines with J gene TRBJ2-5, with 9 bases that match TRBD2. The CDR3 sequence is 15 residues long. CDR1 and CDR2 (germline): LGHDT, YNNKEL (reference sequence). With 5 bases clipped from V and 5 bases from J, the junction kept 9 bases outside the gene matches. CDR3: CASSSPSGATETQYF. CDR3 coding DNA: TGTGCCAGCAGCTCCCCTAGCGGGGCGACCGAGACCCAGTACTTC.